Described below is a single T cell receptor beta chain sequence and its context. Which antigen it targets is not known. No qualities accompany the bases; no much larger clone lies one base away. The V end loses 4 bases and the J end loses 3 bases, and a stretch of 19 bases separates them. The germline V gene sets CDR1 to KGHDR and CDR2 to SFDVKD. Including cysteine and phenylalanine, the CDR3 has 17 amino acids. This entry keeps only the CDR3 DNA: 51 bases, framed from base 1. This entry is derived from a study of T-cell memory formation after mild COVID-19 listed by TCRdb under 2021. For context, the study as a whole: Most TCR sequence clusters were specific to one of the two donors. T-cell clones expanding and contracting after mild COVID-19 in a couple of donors were tracked by longitudinal TCRalpha and TCRbeta repertoire sequencing. Two young, previously healthy adult volunteers made up the cohort, one male and one female.

The paper's findings and limits, for the study overall: SARS-CoV-2 specificity was not confirmed for the second-wave clones peaking on day 37. The study covered only two mild cases, and larger cohorts including severe cases with pre-infection samples were considered necessary. Clones contracting from day 15 to 85 had balanced CD4/CD8 phenotypes, while a second wave expanding from day 15 to 37 was biased towards CD4+. The detection of some responding clones in pre-infection memory suggests that pre-existing cross-reactive memory T cells joined the SARS-CoV-2 response. Contracting CD4+ clones were found mainly in CM and EM memory subsets, while CD8+ clones were enriched in EMRA.

The run used an Illumina NovaSeq 6000. TCRalpha and TCRbeta cDNA libraries were built by 5'RACE with constant-segment primers, adding sample barcodes and unique molecular identifiers. RNA was extracted from every sample with Trizol reagent. Libraries were amplified in two PCR steps, with a second sample barcode and Illumina TruSeq adapters added in the second step. Libraries were sequenced on an Illumina NovaSeq with 2 x 150 bp paired-end reads. Per the source publication's procedure: Reads were demultiplexed and collapsed into UMI-guided consensus sequences with migec v1.2.7. Using mixcr v2.1.11, UMI consensuses were aligned to TRA and TRB V and J templates and then assembled into clonotypes. Clonotypes were classified as expanded or contracted when called significant by both edgeR and NoisET, with noise models trained on biological replicates. edgeR calls used a false discovery rate-adjusted p below 0.01 and a log2 fold-change threshold of 1. As an exploratory analysis of dynamics, max-normalized trajectories of the 1000 most abundant clonotypes were examined with PCA combined with hierarchical clustering. Each responding clone was given a CD4 or CD8 phenotype based on the CD4+ and CD8+ repertoires, which had been sequenced separately. TCRdb handled the public reads itself, with Q25 trimming in fastp and clone calling in MiXCR, and kept productive beta chains. Identical CDR3 proteins give one entry, which carries the most common genes and DNA. The V and J calls here are based on TCRdb, not the publication. This sample gives a few hundred thousand distinct CDR3 sequences in total; under 30% of them show up just once. Jointly, the top ten make up about 14% of the sample.

Ficoll-Paque density gradient centrifugation was the method used to isolate PBMCs. In this chain, TRBV24-1 is recombined with TRBJ2-3, and possibly TRBD2, on 6 matching bases. Sequencing input: PBMCs or a T cell subset sorted from them (not recorded which). The TCR originated in an adult woman who had mild COVID-19 (a few samples of this study predate the infection). The sample titles of this study are shuffled in the database, so cell type and time point are left out; the donor was told from shared clones. The CDR3 is CATSDRTAGRPTDTQYF. The DNA sequence is as follows: TGTGCCACCAGTGACAGAACCGCCGGGAGACCGACAGATACGCAGTATTTT.